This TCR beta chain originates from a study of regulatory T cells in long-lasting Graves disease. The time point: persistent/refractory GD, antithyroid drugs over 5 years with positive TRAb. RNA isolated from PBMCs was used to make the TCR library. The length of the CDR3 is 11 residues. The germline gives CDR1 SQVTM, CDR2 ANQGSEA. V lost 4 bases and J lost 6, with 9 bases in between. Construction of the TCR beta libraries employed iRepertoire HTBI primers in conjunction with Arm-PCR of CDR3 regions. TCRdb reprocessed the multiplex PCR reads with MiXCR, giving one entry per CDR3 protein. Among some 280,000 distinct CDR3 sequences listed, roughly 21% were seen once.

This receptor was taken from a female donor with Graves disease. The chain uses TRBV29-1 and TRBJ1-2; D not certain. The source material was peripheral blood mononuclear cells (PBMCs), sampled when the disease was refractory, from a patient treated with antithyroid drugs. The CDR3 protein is CSVVAADGYTF. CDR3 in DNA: TGCAGCGTTGTCGCCGCGGATGGCTACACCTTC.